The sequence of this T cell receptor beta chain was determined in a study of CD8 T cells in ankylosing spondylitis. Notes on the study in general: Characteristic, it appeared, of ankylosing spondylitis blood was a TCR beta motif of roughly eight highly homologous variants.

This clonotype has at least ten counts. Antigen: not known. CDR3 length equals 14 residues. The V gene's germline CDR1 is SQVTM and CDR2 ANQGSEA. Trimming removed 2 bases at V and 2 bases at J, with 12 bases between. Preparation of TCR beta libraries was done by quantitative 5'-RACE with molecular barcodes. TCRdb re-analysed the 5' RACE reads in MiXCR, keeping a single row per CDR3 protein. Here the sample spans fewer than 200,000 distinct CDR3 sequences, about 20% being singletons. The chain employs TRBV29-1 and TRBJ1-2, with a tentative D call TRBD1 (5 bases). The source material was blood, either unsorted or a sorted T cell fraction (not recorded which). The TCR was taken from a male donor between 5 and 29 years old with ankylosing spondylitis or in good health (not recorded which). The CDR3 region has the DNA TGCAGCGTTGAACGGGGGGTACAGAACTATGGCTACACCTTC. Amino acid sequence: CSVERGVQNYGYTF.